This T cell receptor beta chain was recovered during a study of shared clonotypes between healthy human individuals. General study results and limits: Rarefaction demonstrated incomplete sorted-subset sequencing despite large depth. Only blood was sampled, and tissue TCR repertoires likely differ from blood ones. Clonotypes shared by all four sorted-subset donors had higher generation probabilities than non-shared clonotypes.

In the authors' methods: Junction-only immunoSEQ sequences carried no quality scores, so filtering differed. Data came from immunoSEQ multiplex PCR; TCRdb stores just in-frame clones and leaves some out. The D gene and trimming were derived from the DNA, and the V and J assignments and clone size from that table. The sample carries some 2,500,000 clones, over 85% recorded once. CDR3 length: 11 residues. CDR1 and CDR2 (germline): MDHEN, SYDVKM. Trimming cost V 8 bases and J 10 bases, with 14 bases left between them. This clone appeared a single time. As yet, its antigen is unknown. The material sequenced was naive CD4+ T cells from PBMCs. Subset denoted: CD45RA+ positively selected. The clonotype originates from a man between 18 and 29 years old in good health. Some clones in this sample may be carry-over from other donors' samples. V usage is TRBV28 and J usage is TRBJ1-1, with a weak D call TRBD1 (5 bases). The DNA of the CDR3 is TGTGCCAGCTGGACACCCCCCCTAGCTTTCTTT. Translating gives CASWTPPLAFF.